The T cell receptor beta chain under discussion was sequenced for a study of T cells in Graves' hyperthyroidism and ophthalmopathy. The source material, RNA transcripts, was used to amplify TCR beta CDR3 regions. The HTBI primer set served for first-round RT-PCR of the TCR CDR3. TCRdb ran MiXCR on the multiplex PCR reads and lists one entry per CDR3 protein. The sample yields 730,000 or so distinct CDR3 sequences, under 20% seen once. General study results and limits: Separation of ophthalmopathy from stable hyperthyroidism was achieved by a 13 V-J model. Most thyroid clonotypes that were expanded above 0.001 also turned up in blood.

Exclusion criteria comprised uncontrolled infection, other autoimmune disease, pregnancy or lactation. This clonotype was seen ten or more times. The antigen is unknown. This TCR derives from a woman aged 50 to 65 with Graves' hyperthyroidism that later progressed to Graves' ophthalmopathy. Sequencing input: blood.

CDR3: CAWSAFDTSGTDTQYF. As DNA, the CDR3 is TGTGCCTGGAGTGCTTTCGACACGAGTGGGACCGATACGCAGTATTTT. This sequence joins TRBV30 and TRBJ2-3; TRBD1 or TRBD2 may be the D gene (5 bases each). Germline CDR1 GTSNPN, CDR2 SVGIG (reference sequence). This CDR3 is built from 16 residues. V lost 1 base, J lost 6 bases, and 20 bases lay in between. Drawing the rest from reference TRBV30 and TRBJ2-3, the complete variable domain is SQTIHQWPATLVQPVGSPLSLECTVEGTSNPNLYWYRQAAGRGLQLLFYSVGIGQISSEVPQNLSASRPQDRQFILSSKKLLLSDSGFYLCAWSAFDTSGTDTQYFGPGTRLTVL.